This T cell receptor (beta chain) was identified in a study of blood T cell repertoires in COVID-19. Study-level information: The samples span acute and convalescent COVID-19 from the United States, Italy and Spain. Nucleic acid was either cDNA or gDNA, and it came from T cells, B-cell-depleted T cells, or PBMCs.

V was shortened by 6 bases and J by 6 bases, with 9 bases between the two germline ends. The CDR3 covers 12 residues. Source study methods: From reference gene primer amplification, estimates of nucleated cell counts were derived. The table came from immunoSEQ multiplex PCR; TCRdb's copy has only in-frame clones and leaves some out. V, J and clone size are those of that table, while D and trimming were read from the DNA. The sample records about 130,000 clones, approximately 85% being singletons. The source of this sequence is a human donor in a cohort sampled during active COVID-19. The sample comprised peripheral blood. This rearrangement joins TRBV12-3 or TRBV12-4 to TRBJ2-1; the D is unclear. CDR3 region: CASRRNVNEQFF. The DNA of the CDR3 is TGTGCCAGCAGGCGAAACGTCAATGAGCAGTTCTTC.